The source of this T cell receptor beta chain is a study of CD4 T cells in relation to SARS-CoV-2 and coronaviruses. V lost 0 bases and J 0 bases, leaving 5 bases between the germline ends. The V gene's germline CDR1 is SGDLS and CDR2 YYNGEE. CDR3 length: 14 residues. Study-wide results and limits: No crossreactivity against non-spike viral proteins was tested here.

To note about this clone: The target antigen is unknown.

Here immunoSEQ multiplex PCR was the method, and the copy in TCRdb shows in-frame clones only, minus some. The sample yields 30,000 to 45,000 clones, around 89% seen once. The chain has TRBV9 and TRBJ2-3; D is unclear. The receptor comes from an adult with COVID-19. Sequencing input: memory CD4+ T cells from PBMCs. The CDR3 loop reads CASSVAPSTDTQYF. The CDR3 coding sequence is TGTGCCAGCAGCGTAGCTCCTAGCACAGATACGCAGTATTTT.